A selection of T cell receptor beta chains follows, all from one sample in a study of spatial heterogeneity in lung cancer. From the 5' RACE reads, TCRdb called clonotypes with MiXCR, one entry per CDR3 protein. The sample lists over 70,000 distinct CDR3 sequences; over 7% were seen once. Source: PBMCs, taken at follow-up. These TCRs come from a female donor with early-stage non-small cell lung cancer. CDR3s include the opening cysteine and the closing phenylalanine or tryptophan. A D gene is named only where the DNA matches it firmly. The size field is filled for only some rows; it gives once, few, many or a size class.

cdr3_nt,cdr3_aa,clone_size,v_call,d_call,j_call
TGTGCCAGCAGCTTAGATCAGACCGGGGAGCTGTTTTTT,CASSLDQTGELFF,few,TRBV11-3,NA,TRBJ2-2
TGTGCCAGCAGCTTATCAGGGGGCAATCAGCCCCAGCATTTT,CASSLSGGNQPQHF,few,TRBV7-9,NA,TRBJ1-5
TGCGCCAGCAGCTTGACCGGACACCGGAAGGTTGAGACCCAGTACTTC,CASSLTGHRKVETQYF,NA,TRBV5-1,NA,TRBJ2-5
TGTGCCAGCAGCCCTTTAGCGGGAGAACGTGAGCAGTTCTTC,CASSPLAGEREQFF,many,TRBV7-6,TRBD2,TRBJ2-1
TGTGCCAGCTCTACCGGGACAGTCTTGGAAGCTTTCTTT,CASSTGTVLEAFF,many,TRBV19,TRBD1,TRBJ1-1
TGCAGTGCTACCACGGCGCGGCAGGGGCGCTACACCTTC,CSATTARQGRYTF,few,TRBV20-1,NA,TRBJ1-2
TGTGCCAGCAGTTACGCGACAGGGGCCTACAATGAGCAGTTCTTC,CASSYATGAYNEQFF,many,TRBV6-5,TRBD1,TRBJ2-1
TGTGCCAGCAGCTCCTTGCGGCAGATGAACACTGAAGCTTTCTTT,CASSSLRQMNTEAFF,NA,TRBV7-6,NA,TRBJ1-1
TGTGCCAGCAGCGTAGAGGGACAGGGGGCATGGGAGGGCTACGAGCAGTACTTC,CASSVEGQGAWEGYEQYF,NA,TRBV9,TRBD1,TRBJ2-7
TGTGCCAGCAGCTTAATGGGGGACTACAATGAGCAGTTCTTC,CASSLMGDYNEQFF,NA,TRBV7-3,NA,TRBJ2-1
TGTGCCAGCAGCTTGAGCCCGGACAATGAGCAGTTCTTC,CASSLSPDNEQFF,many,TRBV5-5,NA,TRBJ2-1
TGCAGTGCGGAACAGGACAGGTCCGTGCAGTTCTTC,CSAEQDRSVQFF,many,TRBV20-1,TRBD1,TRBJ2-1
TGCAGTGCTAGAGTGGGGGCGGGAGCGTTACCCGGGGAGCTGTTTTTT,CSARVGAGALPGELFF,many,TRBV20-1,NA,TRBJ2-2
TGTGCCAGCAGTACTCAGGGTTCTGGGGCCAACGTCCTGACTTTC,CASSTQGSGANVLTF,few,TRBV12-3/TRBV12-4,NA,TRBJ2-6